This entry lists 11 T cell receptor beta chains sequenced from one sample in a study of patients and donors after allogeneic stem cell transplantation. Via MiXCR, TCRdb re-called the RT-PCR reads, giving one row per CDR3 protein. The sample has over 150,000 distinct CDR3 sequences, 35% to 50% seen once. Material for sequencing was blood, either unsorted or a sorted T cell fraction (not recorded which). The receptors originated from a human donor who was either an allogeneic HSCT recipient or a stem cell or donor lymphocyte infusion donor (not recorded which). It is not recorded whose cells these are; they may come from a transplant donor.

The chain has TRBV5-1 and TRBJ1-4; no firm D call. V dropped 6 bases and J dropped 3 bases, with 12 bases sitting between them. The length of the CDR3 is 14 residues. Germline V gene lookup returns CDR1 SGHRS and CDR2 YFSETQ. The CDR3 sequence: CASTYGASNEKLFF. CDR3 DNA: TGCGCCAGCACCTACGGAGCTTCTAATGAAAAACTGTTTTTT.

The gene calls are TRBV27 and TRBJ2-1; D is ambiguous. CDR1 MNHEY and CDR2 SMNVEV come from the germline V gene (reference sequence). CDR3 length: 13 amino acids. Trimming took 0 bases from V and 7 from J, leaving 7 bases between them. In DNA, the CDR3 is TGTGCCAGCAGTTTATCCTCCCGGAATGAGCAGTTCTTC. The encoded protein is CASSLSSRNEQFF.

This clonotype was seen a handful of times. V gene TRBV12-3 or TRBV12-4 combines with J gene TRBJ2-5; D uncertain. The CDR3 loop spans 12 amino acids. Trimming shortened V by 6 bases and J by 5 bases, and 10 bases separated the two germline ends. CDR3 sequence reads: CASSDHGETQYF. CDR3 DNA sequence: TGTGCCAGCAGCGATCACGGGGAGACCCAGTACTTC.

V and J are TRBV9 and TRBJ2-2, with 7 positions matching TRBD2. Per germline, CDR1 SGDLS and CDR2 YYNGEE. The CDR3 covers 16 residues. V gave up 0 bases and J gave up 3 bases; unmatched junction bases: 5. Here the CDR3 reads CASSVGAGADTGELFF. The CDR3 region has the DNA TGTGCCAGCAGCGTAGGGGCGGGAGCGGACACCGGGGAGCTGTTTTTT.

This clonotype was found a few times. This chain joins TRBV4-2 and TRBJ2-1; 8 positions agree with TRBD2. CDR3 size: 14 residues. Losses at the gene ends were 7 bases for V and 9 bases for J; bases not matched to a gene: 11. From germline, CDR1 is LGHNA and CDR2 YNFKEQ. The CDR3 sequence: CASKQRESQGEQFF. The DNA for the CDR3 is TGTGCCAGCAAGCAGCGGGAGTCACAGGGTGAGCAGTTCTTC.

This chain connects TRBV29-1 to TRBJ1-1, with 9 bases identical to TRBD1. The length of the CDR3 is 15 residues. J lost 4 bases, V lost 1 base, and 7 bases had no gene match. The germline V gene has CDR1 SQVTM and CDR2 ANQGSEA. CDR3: CSVEGDRGKVTEAFF. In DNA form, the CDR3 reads TGCAGCGTTGAAGGCGACAGGGGGAAGGTCACTGAAGCTTTCTTT. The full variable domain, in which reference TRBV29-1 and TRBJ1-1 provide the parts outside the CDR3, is SAVISQKPSRDICQRGTSLTIQCQVDSQVTMMFWYRQQPGQSLTLIATANQGSEATYESGFVIDKFPISRPNLTFSTLTVSNMSPEDSSIYLCSVEGDRGKVTEAFFGQGTRLTVV.

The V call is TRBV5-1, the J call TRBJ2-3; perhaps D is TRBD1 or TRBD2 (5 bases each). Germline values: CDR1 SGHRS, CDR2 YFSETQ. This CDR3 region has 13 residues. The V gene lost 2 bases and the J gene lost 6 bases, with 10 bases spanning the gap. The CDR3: CASSLIWGDTQYF. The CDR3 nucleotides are TGCGCCAGCAGCTTAATATGGGGGGATACGCAGTATTTT. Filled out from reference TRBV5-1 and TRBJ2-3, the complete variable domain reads KAGVTQTPRYLIKTRGQQVTLSCSPISGHRSVSWYQQTPGQGLQFLFEYFSETQRNKGNFPGRFSGRQFSNSRSEMNVSTLELGDSALYLCASSLIWGDTQYFGPGTRLTVL.

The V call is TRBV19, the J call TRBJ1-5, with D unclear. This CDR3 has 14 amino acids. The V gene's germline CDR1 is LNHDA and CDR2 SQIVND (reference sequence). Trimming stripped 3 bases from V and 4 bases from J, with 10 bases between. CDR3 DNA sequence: TGTGCCAGTAGTATGGGCCTGGAAAATCAGCCCCAGCATTTT. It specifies CASSMGLENQPQHF.

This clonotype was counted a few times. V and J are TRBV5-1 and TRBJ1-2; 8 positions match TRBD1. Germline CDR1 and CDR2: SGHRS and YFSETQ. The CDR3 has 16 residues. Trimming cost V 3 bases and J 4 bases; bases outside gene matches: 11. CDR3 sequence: CASSSKGTGSSYGYTF. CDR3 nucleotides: TGCGCCAGCAGCTCAAAAGGGACAGGCTCCAGCTATGGCTACACCTTC.

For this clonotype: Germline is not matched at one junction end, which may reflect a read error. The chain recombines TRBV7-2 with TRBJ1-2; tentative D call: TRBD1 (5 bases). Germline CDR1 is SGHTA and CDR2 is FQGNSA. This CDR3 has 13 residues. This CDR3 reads CGSSLDSFYGYTF. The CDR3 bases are TGTGGCAGCAGCTTAGACAGCTTCTATGGCTACACCTTC.

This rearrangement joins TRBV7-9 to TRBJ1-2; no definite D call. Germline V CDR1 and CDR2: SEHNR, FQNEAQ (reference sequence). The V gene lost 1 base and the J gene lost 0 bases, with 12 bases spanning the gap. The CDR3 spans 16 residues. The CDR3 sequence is CASSLEAQEPNYGYTF. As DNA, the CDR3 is TGTGCCAGCAGCTTAGAGGCACAAGAACCTAACTATGGCTACACCTTC.